The T cell receptor (beta chain) under discussion was sequenced for a study of memory CD4+ T cells and cytomegalovirus serostatus. Here immunoSEQ multiplex PCR was the method, and the copy in TCRdb shows in-frame clones only, minus some. Of some 52,000 clones listed, under 80% are singletons. Single viable CD3+CD4+CD8-CD45RO+ cells were sorted as the memory CD4+ T cells. This CDR3 is 11 amino acids long. Trimming pared 4 bases from V and 4 bases from J, leaving 8 bases between. Looked up from germline, CDR1 is SQVTM and CDR2 is ANQGSEA. The sequence was obtained from an adult in good health and CMV-seronegative. The rearrangement uses TRBV29-1 and TRBJ2-7; D unclear. Sequencing was done on a sample of memory CD4+ T cells from blood. The CDR3 DNA reads as TGCAGCGTTGCAATATCATACGAGCAGTACTTC. Encoded protein: CSVAISYEQYF.